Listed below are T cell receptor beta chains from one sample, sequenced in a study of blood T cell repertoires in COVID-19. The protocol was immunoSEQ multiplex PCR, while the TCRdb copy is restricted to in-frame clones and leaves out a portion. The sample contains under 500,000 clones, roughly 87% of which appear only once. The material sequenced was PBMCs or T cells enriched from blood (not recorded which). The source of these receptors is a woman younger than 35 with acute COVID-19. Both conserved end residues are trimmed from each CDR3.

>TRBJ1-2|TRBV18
ASSRGTPNYGYT
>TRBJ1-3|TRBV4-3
ASSQDRTGNTIY
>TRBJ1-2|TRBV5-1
ASSQTIFFGYT
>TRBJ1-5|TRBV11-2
ASSLVPRVSNQPQH
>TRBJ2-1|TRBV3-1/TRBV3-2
ASTQGPVNNEQF
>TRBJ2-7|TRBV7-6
ASSLGTSGGYEQY
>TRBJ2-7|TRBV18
ASSRAGKQYEQY
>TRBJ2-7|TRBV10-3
AITQGLSYEQY
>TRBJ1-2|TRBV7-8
ASSLGTGEYGYT
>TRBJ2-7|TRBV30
AWSGQVTSYEQY
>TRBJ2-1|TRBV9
ASSVGATSGGTYNEQF
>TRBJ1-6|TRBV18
ASSPGQGARNSPLH
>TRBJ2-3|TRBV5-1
ASSFGLADTDTQY
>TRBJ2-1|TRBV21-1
ASRKGGLSGGINEQF
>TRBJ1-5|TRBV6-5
ASRPTGRGDQPQH
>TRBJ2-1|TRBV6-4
ASSDSIGQGNEQF
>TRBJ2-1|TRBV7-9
ASSAMLGVNPYNEQF
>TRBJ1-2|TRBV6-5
ASSYRTGGGYT
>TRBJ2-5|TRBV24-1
ATSDTGRGETQY
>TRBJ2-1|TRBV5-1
ASSWVGTGGNEQF
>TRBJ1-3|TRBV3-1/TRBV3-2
ASSHLFQATFGNTIY
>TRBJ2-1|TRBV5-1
ASSLATGGGAFNEQF
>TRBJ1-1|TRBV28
ASSSQGEINTEAF
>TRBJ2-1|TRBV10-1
ASSSGLAGYNEQF
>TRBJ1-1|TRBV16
ASSRPGQGAQGAF
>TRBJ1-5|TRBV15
ATSSDRVNQPQH
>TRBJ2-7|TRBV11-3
ASSLEKGDSYEQY
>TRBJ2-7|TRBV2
ASSGLAARYEQY
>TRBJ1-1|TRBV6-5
ASRRTGGSEAF
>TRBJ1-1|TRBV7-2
ATQGMTREAF
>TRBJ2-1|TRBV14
ASSPRELAYNEQF
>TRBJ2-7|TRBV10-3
AISESFLAGASEQY
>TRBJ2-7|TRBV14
ASSQVAGAAYEQY
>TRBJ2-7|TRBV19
ASSLTSGFSYEQY
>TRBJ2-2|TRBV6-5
ASGPDRGELF
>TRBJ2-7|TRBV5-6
ASSSGLADYEQY
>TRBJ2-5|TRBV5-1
ASSQGQGGSETQY
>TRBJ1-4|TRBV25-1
ASSEHGGNEKLF
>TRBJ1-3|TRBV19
ASGGTGPNTIY
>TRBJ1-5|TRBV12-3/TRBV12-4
ASSLNQPQH
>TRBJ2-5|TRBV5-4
ASSFGGARQETQY
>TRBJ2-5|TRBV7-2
ASKRGREGQETQY
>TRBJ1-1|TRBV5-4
ASSPREVNTEAF
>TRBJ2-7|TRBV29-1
SAGTGGKSYEQY
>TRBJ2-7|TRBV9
ASSVRDSSYEQY
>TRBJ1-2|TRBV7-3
ASSLMTGAGYT
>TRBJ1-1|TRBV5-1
ASSPGQEEAF
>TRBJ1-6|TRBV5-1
ASSPQASSYNSPLH
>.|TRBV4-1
ASSLLAGSDTGELF
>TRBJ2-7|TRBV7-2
ASSLKGSLAGEQY
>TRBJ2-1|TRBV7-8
ASSLDSGRWNEQF